This T cell receptor (beta chain) comes out of a study of monozygotic twins with cystic fibrosis. At the level of the study: Approximately 2.8 micrograms of fragmented DNA underwent roughly 16 PCR cycles for library preparation. The study, taken as a whole, reports: Clonality was generally low (median approximately 0.0095), higher in the most severe patients. Nucleotide-identical clonotype sharing was significantly higher within monozygotic CF twin pairs than between unrelated CF individuals.

Using immunoSEQ multiplex PCR, the repertoire was profiled, and TCRdb retains in-frame clones only, with some absent. This repertoire shows over 20,000 clones, under 95% found once; its top ten account for roughly 0.3%. CDR3 size: 12 residues. Looked up from germline, CDR1 is PRHDT and CDR2 is FYEKMQ (reference sequence). Trimming left V 4 bases short and J 7 bases short, with 11 bases between. As to this clone: Its specificity is not known.

This clonotype was obtained from a girl aged 2-10 years with cystic fibrosis. The chain employs TRBV13 and TRBJ2-7; D remains unclear. The sample taken for sequencing was blood. The CDR3 DNA reads as TGTGCCAGCAGCTCCGGATCCAAGGAGCAGTACTTC. It codes for CASSSGSKEQYF.